These 12 T cell receptor beta chains came from one sample sequenced in a study of human T cells and chemical hapten exposure. The template was total RNA from unfractionated whole blood. Each cDNA molecule in the library carried unique molecular identifiers. TCRdb reprocessed the reads with MiXCR, giving one entry per CDR3 protein. The sample has around 120,000 distinct CDR3 sequences, about 7.7% seen once. The sequencing sample was made of whole blood. The receptors here all came from a human donor in good health. Some clones in this sample may be carry-over from other donors' samples.

This clonotype was observed at least ten times. The CDR3 here is CASSLDSGSSYEQFF. CDR3 in DNA: TGTGCCAGCAGCTTAGATAGCGGGAGTAGCTATGAGCAGTTCTTC. This chain connects TRBV7-2 to TRBJ2-1; 9 nucleotides match TRBD2. The trim removed 1 base at V and 8 bases at J, leaving 6 bases unmatched. From germline, CDR1 is SGHTA and CDR2 FQGNSA. The CDR3 covers 15 residues.

Many counts were recorded for this clonotype. The chain employs TRBV6-1 and TRBJ1-1; weak D call: TRBD1 (5 bases). The CDR3 loop spans 15 amino acids. V lost 5 bases and J 0 bases, leaving 13 bases between the germline ends. Germline CDR1 is MNHNS and CDR2 is SASEGT. The CDR3 here is CASSSRGDLNTEAFF. As DNA, the CDR3 is TGTGCCAGCAGTTCAAGAGGGGATCTGAACACTGAAGCTTTCTTT.

This clonotype was detected ten times or more. The rearrangement joins TRBV5-1 to TRBJ1-1; D not certain. Trimming stripped 4 bases from V and 6 bases from J, with 10 bases between. CDR3 length: 12 amino acids. Germline lookup yields CDR1 SGHRS and CDR2 YFSETQ. In nucleotides, the CDR3 is TGCGCCAGCAGCAACTACGGCTCTGAAGCTTTCTTT. Its translation: CASSNYGSEAFF.

This clonotype has at least ten counts. The J gene is TRBJ1-1, the V gene TRBV12-3 or TRBV12-4, with D uncertain. The CDR3 is 15 residues long. Trimming removed 5 bases at V and 5 bases at J, with 18 bases between. CDR3 in DNA: TGTGCCAGCAGTCCCTCCGGTAGTGGGTGGACTGAAGCTTTCTTT. Translation gives CASSPSGSGWTEAFF.

Only a few counts were recorded for this clonotype. The chain combines TRBV20-1 with TRBJ1-1; D possibly corresponds to TRBD1 (6 bases). V lost 6 bases and J 4 bases, leaving 24 bases between the germline ends. From germline, CDR1 is DFQATT and CDR2 SNEGSKA (reference sequence). CDR3 length: 16 residues. The CDR3 sequence: CSAPNRAASLSTEAFF. CDR3 in DNA: TGCAGTGCCCCAAACAGGGCCGCTTCTCTCAGCACTGAAGCTTTCTTT.

This clonotype was observed a handful of times. This sequence joins TRBV5-1 and TRBJ2-7, with 13 bases matching TRBD2. With 0 bases clipped from V and 3 bases from J, the junction kept 6 bases outside the gene matches. This CDR3 spans 17 amino acids. The germline CDR1 and CDR2 sequences are SGHRS and YFSETQ. Here the CDR3 DNA reads TGCGCCAGCAGCTTGGATTCCTGGACTAGCGGGGGCTACGAGCAGTACTTC. Its protein product is CASSLDSWTSGGYEQYF.

The rearrangement joins TRBV5-4 to TRBJ2-7; unclear D gene. Germline assignment: CDR1 SGHNT and CDR2 YYREEE (reference sequence). The V gene lost 4 bases and the J gene lost 2 bases, with 16 bases spanning the gap. This CDR3 is built from 15 residues. The CDR3 sequence is CASSTKGLSPYEQYF. The CDR3 nucleotides are TGTGCCAGCAGCACTAAGGGATTGAGTCCCTACGAGCAGTACTTC.

J is TRBJ2-5 and V is TRBV4-3, with D uncertain. Germline V gene sequence: CDR1 LGHNA, CDR2 YSLEER. The CDR3 sequence is 15 residues long. Trimming removed 0 bases at V and 1 base at J, with 9 bases between. The CDR3: CASSQDGLPQETQYF. The CDR3 bases are TGCGCCAGCAGCCAAGATGGCCTACCCCAAGAGACCCAGTACTTC.

The rearrangement joins TRBV9 to TRBJ2-2; D gene uncertain. The V end was cut by 3 bases, the J end by 0 bases, with 9 bases between. The germline CDR1 and CDR2 sequences are SGDLS and YYNGEE. This CDR3 is 15 amino acids long. The CDR3 DNA reads as TGTGCCAGCAGCGGAGGCAACACGAACACCGGGGAGCTGTTTTTT. Amino acids: CASSGGNTNTGELFF.

This clonotype has a handful of counts. V gene TRBV25-1 combines with J gene TRBJ2-7, with D perhaps TRBD1 (5 bases). The CDR3 loop spans 13 amino acids. V was trimmed by 1 base and J by 6 bases, leaving 10 bases between them. From germline, CDR1 is MGHDK and CDR2 SYGVNS. Here the CDR3 reads CASSEFAGLEQYF. CDR3 DNA sequence: TGTGCCAGCAGTGAATTCGCAGGGCTCGAGCAGTACTTC.

The rearrangement joins TRBV18 to TRBJ2-1; 9 bases line up with TRBD1. Trimming at V came to 3 bases and at J to 4 bases, leaving 7 bases not matched to a gene. The CDR3 loop spans 16 amino acids. Germline CDR1 is KGHSH and CDR2 is LQKENI. DNA of the CDR3: TGTGCCAGCTCACCGCTACCGGGACAGGGTTACAATGAGCAGTTCTTC. Residues: CASSPLPGQGYNEQFF.

In this sample, this clonotype turned up a few times. The chain joins TRBV20-1 to TRBJ2-2; 8 bases line up with TRBD2. This CDR3 contains 17 residues. J was trimmed by 0 bases and V by 0 bases; bases with no gene match: 6. From germline, CDR1 is DFQATT and CDR2 SNEGSKA (reference sequence). The CDR3 region has the DNA TGCAGTGCTAGAGATTACCGGGGGGGACCGAACACCGGGGAGCTGTTTTTT. It codes for CSARDYRGGPNTGELFF.